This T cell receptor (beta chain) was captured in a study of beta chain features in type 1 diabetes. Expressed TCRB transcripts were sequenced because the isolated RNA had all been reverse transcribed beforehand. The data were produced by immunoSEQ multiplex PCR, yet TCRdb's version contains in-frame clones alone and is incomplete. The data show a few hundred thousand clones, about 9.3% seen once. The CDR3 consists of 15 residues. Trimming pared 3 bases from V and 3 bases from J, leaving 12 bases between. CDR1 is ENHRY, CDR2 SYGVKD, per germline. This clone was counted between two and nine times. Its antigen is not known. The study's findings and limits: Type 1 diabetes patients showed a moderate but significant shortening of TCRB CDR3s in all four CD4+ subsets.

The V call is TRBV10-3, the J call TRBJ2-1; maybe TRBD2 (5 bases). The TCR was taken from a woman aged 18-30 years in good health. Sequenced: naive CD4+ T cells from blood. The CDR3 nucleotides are TGTGCCATCAGTGACTCGGACTCAAACTACAATGAGCAGTTCTTC. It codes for CAISDSDSNYNEQFF.